What follows are 4 T cell receptor beta chains derived from one specimen sequenced in a study of T cells after yellow fever vaccination. From the 5' RACE reads, TCRdb called clonotypes with MiXCR, one entry per CDR3 protein. The table records approximately 260,000 distinct CDR3 sequences, 5.2% of them present only once. The sample in question was CD4+ T cells sorted from PBMCs, obtained on the day of the yellow fever booster vaccination. All receptors come from a man younger than 30 who received the YFV17D yellow fever vaccine.

V gene TRBV4-3 combines with J gene TRBJ2-4, with unresolved D. Deletions cut 0 bases from V and 0 bases from J, with 9 bases between. The CDR3 has 16 residues. Germline V gives CDR1 LGHNA, CDR2 YSLEER. The CDR3: CASSQEPPLAKNIQYF. CDR3 in DNA: TGCGCCAGCAGCCAAGAGCCCCCCTTAGCCAAAAACATTCAGTACTTC.

The chain links TRBV20-1 to TRBJ1-1; possibly TRBD1 for D (6 bases). V was cut by 5 bases and J by 0 bases, with 13 bases left in between. There are 14 residues in the CDR3. Per the germline V gene, CDR1 is DFQATT and CDR2 is SNEGSKA (reference sequence). The CDR3 loop reads CSALDSSMNTEAFF. The CDR3 region has the DNA TGCAGTGCTCTGGACAGCAGCATGAACACTGAAGCTTTCTTT.

This clonotype was seen many times. V is TRBV4-1 and J is TRBJ2-3, with D possibly being TRBD1 (5 bases). V was clipped by 2 bases and J by 6 bases, with 12 bases between them. Germline CDR1 and CDR2: MGHRA and YSYEKL. The CDR3 length is 14 residues. The chain's CDR3 is CASSQQTVRDTQYF. The CDR3 bases are TGCGCCAGCAGCCAACAGACAGTACGCGATACGCAGTATTTT.

This clonotype was detected ten times or more. This chain connects TRBV3-1 to TRBJ2-4; 9 bases are shared with TRBD1. Trimming cost V 4 bases and J 8 bases; bases outside gene matches: 9. The CDR3 is 15 residues long. Looked up from germline, CDR1 is LGHDT and CDR2 is YNNKEL (reference sequence). This CDR3 reads CASSRGTGTLDIQYF. The DNA of the CDR3 is TGTGCCAGCAGCCGGGGGACAGGGACGCTGGACATTCAGTACTTC.